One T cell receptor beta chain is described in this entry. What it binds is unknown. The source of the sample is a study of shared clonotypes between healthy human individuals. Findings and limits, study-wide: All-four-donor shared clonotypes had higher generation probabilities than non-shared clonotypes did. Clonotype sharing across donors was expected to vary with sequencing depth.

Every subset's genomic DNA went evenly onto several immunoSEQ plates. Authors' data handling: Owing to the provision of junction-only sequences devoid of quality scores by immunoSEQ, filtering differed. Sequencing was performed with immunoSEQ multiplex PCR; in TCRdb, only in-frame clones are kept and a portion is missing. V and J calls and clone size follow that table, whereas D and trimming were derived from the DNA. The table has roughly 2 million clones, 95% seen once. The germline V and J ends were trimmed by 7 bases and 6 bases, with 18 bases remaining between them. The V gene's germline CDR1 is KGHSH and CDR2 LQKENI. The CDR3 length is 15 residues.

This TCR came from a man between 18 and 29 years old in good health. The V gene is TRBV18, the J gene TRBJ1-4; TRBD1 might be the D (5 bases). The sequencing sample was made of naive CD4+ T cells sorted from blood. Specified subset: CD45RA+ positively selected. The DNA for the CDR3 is TGTGCCAGCTGCGCAGGAGGGGCCGTTTATGAAAAACTGTTTTTT. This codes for CASCAGGAVYEKLFF.